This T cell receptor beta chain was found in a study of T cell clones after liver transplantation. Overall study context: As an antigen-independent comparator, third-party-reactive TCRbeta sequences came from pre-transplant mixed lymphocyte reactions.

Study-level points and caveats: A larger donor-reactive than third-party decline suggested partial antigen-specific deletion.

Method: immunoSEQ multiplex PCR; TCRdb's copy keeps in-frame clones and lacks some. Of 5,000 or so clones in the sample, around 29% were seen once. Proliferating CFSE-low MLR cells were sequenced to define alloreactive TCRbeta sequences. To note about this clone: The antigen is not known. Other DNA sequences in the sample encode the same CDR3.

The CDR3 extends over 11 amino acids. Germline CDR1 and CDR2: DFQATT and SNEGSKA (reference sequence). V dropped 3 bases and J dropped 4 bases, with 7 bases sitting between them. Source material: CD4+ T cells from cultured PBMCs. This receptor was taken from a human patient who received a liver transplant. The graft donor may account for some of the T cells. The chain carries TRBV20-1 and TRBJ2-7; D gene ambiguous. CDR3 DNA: TGCAGTGCTAGTTCTTCATACGAGCAGTACTTC. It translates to CSASSSYEQYF.